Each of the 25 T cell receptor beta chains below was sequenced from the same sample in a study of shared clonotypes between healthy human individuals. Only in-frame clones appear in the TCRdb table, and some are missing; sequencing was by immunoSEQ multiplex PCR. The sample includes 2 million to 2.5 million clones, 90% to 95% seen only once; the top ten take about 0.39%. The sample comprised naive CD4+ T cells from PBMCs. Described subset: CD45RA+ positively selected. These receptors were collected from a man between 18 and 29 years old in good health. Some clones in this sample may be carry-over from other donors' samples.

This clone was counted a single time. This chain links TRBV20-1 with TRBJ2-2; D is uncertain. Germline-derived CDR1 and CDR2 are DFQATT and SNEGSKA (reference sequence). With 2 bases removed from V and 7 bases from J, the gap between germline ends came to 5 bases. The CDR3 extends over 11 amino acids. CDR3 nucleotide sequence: TGCAGTGCTAGATCGCTCGGGGAGCTGTTTTTT. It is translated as CSARSLGELFF.

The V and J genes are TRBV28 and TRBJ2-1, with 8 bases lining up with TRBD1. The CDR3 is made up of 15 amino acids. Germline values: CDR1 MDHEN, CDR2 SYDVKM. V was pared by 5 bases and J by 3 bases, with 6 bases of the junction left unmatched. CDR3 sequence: CASSPTGTGYNEQFF. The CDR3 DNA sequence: TGTGCCAGCAGTCCCACCGGGACAGGCTACAATGAGCAGTTCTTC.

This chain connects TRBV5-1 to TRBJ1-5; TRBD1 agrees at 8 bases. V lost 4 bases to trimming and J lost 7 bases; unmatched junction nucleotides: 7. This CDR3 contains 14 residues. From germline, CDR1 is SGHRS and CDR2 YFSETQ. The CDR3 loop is CASSEGQVGQPQHF. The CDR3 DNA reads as TGCGCCAGCAGCGAGGGACAGGTGGGACAGCCCCAGCATTTT.

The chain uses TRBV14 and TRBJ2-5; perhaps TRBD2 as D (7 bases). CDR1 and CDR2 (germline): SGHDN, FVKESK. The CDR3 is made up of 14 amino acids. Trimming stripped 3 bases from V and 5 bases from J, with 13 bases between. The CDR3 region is CASSHIAGAETQYF. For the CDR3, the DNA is TGTGCCAGCAGCCACATTGCGGGGGCGGAGACCCAGTACTTC.

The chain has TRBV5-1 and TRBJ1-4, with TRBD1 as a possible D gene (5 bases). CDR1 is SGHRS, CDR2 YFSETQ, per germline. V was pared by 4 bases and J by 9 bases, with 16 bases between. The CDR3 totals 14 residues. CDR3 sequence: CASSPGTQPQKLFF. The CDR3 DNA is TGCGCCAGCAGCCCCGGGACCCAACCCCAAAAACTGTTTTTT.

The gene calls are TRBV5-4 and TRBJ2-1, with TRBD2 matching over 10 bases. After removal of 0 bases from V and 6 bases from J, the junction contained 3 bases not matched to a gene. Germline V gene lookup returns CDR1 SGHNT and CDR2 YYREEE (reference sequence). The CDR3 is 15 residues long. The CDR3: CASSLASGGSNEQFF. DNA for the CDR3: TGTGCCAGCAGCTTGGCTAGCGGGGGCTCCAATGAGCAGTTCTTC.

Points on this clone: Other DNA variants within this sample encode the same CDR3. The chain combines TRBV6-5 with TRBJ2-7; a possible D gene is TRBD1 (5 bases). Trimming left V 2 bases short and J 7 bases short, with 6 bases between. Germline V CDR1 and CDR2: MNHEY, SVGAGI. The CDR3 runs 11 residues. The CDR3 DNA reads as TGTGCCAGCAGTTACAGGGGTGAGCAGTACTTC. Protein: CASSYRGEQYF.

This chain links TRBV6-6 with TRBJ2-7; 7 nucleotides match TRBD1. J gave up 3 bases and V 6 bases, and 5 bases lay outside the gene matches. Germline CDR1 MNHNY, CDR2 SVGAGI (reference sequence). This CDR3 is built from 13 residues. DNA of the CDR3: TGTGCCAGCAGAAGGGGGACAGACTACGAGCAGTACTTC. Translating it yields CASRRGTDYEQYF.

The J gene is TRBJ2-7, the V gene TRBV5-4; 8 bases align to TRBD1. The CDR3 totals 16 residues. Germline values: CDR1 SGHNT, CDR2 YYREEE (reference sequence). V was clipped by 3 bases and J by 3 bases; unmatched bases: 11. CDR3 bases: TGTGCCAGCAGCTCAGCCACCCCAGGGGGCAGCTACGAGCAGTACTTC. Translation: CASSSATPGGSYEQYF.

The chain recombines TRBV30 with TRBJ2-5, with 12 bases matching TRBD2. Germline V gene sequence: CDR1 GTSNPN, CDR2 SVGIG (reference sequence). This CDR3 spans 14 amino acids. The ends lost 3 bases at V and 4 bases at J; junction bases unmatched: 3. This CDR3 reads CAWRTSGSGETQYF. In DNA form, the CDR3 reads TGTGCCTGGAGGACTAGCGGGAGTGGAGAGACCCAGTACTTC.

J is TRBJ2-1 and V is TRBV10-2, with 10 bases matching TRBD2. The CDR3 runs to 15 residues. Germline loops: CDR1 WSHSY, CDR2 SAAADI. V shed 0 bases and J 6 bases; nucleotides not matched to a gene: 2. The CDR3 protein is CASSESRLAGNEQFF. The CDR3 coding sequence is TGCGCCAGCAGTGAGTCGAGACTAGCGGGCAATGAGCAGTTCTTC.

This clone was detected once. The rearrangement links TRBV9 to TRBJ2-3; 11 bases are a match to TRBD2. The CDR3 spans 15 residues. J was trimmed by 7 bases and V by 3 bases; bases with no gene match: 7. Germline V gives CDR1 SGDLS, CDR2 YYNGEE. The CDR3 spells CASSASGTSGYTQYF. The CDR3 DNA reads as TGTGCCAGCAGCGCCTCCGGGACTAGCGGCTATACGCAGTATTTT.

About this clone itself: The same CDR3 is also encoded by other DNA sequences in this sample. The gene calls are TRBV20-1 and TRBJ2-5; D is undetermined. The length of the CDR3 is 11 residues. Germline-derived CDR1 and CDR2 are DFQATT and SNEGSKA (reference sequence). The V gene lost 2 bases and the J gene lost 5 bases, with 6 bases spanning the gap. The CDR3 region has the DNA TGCAGTGCTAGACCCGGGGAGACCCAGTACTTC. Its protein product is CSARPGETQYF.

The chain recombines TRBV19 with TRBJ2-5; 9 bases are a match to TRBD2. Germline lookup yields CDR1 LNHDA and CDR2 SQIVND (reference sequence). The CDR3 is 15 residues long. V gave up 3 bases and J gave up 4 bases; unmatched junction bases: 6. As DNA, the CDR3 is TGTGCCAGTAGTATTTCGGCGGGAGGGGGAGAGACCCAGTACTTC. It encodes CASSISAGGGETQYF.

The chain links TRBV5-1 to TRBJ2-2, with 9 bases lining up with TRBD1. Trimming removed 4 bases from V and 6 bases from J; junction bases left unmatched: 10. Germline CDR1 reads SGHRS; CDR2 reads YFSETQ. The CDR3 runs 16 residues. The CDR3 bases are TGCGCCAGCAGCCGCCGGGACAGGGAGTCCCCCGGGGAGCTGTTTTTT. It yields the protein CASSRRDRESPGELFF.

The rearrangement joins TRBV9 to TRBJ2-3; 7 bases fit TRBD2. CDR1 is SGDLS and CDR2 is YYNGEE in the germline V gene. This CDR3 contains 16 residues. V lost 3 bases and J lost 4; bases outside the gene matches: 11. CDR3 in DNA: TGTGCCAGCAGCGCCGGAGGGGCGGGAGTGGCAGATACGCAGTATTTT. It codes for CASSAGGAGVADTQYF.

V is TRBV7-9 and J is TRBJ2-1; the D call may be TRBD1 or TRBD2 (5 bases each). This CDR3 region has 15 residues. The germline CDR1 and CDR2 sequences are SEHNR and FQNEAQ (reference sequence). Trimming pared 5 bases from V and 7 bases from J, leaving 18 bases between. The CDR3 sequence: CASSPNGTSRNEQFF. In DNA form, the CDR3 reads TGTGCCAGCAGCCCAAACGGGACGTCCAGGAATGAGCAGTTCTTC.

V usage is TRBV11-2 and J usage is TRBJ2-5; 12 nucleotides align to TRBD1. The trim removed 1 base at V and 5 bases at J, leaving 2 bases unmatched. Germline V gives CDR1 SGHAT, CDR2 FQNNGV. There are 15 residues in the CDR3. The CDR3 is CASSLAGQGAETQYF. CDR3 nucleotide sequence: TGTGCCAGCAGCTTAGCGGGACAGGGGGCTGAGACCCAGTACTTC. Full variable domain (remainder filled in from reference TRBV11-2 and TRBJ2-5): EAGVAQSPRYKIIEKRQSVAFWCNPISGHATLYWYQQILGQGPKLLIQFQNNGVVDDSQLPKDRFSAERLKGVDSTLKIQPAKLEDSAVYLCASSLAGQGAETQYFGPGTRLLVL.

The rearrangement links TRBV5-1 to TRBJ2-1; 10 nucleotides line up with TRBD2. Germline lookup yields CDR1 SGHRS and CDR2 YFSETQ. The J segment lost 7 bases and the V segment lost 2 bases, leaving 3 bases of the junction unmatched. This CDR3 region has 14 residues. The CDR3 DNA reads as TGCGCCAGCAGCTTAACTAGCGGGATGAATGAGCAGTTCTTC. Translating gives CASSLTSGMNEQFF.

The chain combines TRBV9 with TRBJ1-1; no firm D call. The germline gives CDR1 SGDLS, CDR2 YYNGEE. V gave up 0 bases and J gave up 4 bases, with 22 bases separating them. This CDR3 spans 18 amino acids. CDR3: CASSVGSGQASGGTEAFF. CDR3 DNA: TGTGCCAGCAGCGTAGGGAGCGGCCAGGCCTCAGGTGGCACTGAAGCTTTCTTT. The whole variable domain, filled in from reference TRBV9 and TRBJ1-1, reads DSGVTQTPKHLITATGQRVTLRCSPRSGDLSVYWYQQSLDQGLQFLIQYYNGEERAKGNILERFSAQQFPDLHSELNLSSLELGDSALYFCASSVGSGQASGGTEAFFGQGTRLTVV.

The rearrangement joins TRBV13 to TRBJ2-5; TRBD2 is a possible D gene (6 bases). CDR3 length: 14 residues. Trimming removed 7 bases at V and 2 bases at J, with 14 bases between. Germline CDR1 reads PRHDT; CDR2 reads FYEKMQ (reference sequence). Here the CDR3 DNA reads TGTGCCAGCACCCGATTGGCGGGGCAAGAGACCCAGTACTTC. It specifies CASTRLAGQETQYF.

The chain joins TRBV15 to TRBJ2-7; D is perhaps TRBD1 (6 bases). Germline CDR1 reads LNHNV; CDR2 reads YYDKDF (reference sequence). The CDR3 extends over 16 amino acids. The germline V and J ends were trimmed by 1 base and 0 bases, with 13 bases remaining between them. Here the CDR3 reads CATSRGSGTLSYEQYF. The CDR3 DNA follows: TGTGCCACCAGCAGAGGGTCCGGGACACTCTCCTACGAGCAGTACTTC.

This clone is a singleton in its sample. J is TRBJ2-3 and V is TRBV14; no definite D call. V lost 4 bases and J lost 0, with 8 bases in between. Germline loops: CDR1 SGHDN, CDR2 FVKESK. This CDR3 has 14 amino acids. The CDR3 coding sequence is TGTGCCAGCAGCCCCCGGGCTAGCACAGATACGCAGTATTTT. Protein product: CASSPRASTDTQYF.

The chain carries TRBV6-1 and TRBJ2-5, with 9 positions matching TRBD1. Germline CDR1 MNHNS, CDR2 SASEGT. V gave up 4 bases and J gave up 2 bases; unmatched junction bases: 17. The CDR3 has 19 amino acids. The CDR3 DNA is TGTGCCAGCAGTGTCCAAAGGGGGGTGGGGACAGGGCTTCAAGAGACCCAGTACTTC. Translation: CASSVQRGVGTGLQETQYF.

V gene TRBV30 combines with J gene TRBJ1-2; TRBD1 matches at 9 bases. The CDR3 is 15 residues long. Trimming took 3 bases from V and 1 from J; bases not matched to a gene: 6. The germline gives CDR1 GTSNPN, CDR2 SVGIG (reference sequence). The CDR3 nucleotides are TGTGCCTGGAGCTACCCGGGACAGGGTAACTATGGCTACACCTTC. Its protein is CAWSYPGQGNYGYTF.